This T cell receptor beta chain was obtained from a study of T cells after yellow fever vaccination. Across the study: Libraries from low-cell-number fractions were prepared with the SMART-Seq v4 Ultra Low Input RNA kit. Study results and limitations: Weaker, the secondary response had a peak occurring faster, on day 5 versus 15.

Template switching with 5'RACE generated the TCR cDNA and added a universal primer site and UMIs. TCRdb re-called the 5' RACE reads with MiXCR, one entry per CDR3 protein. The sample lists 550,000 or so distinct CDR3 sequences, about a fifth occurring once. This clonotype was seen at least ten times. Its antigen is undetermined. The sample in question was PBMCs, obtained 15 days after the yellow fever booster vaccination. This receptor was taken from a man aged 25 to 40 who received the YFV17D yellow fever vaccine.

The CDR3 protein is CASSRQGTGELFF. Here the CDR3 DNA reads TGTGCCAGCAGCCGACAGGGAACCGGGGAGCTGTTTTTT. The V gene is TRBV7-7, the J gene TRBJ2-2; 7 positions agree with TRBD1. The CDR3 runs 13 residues. V was clipped by 5 bases and J by 5 bases; unmatched bases: 2. Germline V gives CDR1 SSHAT, CDR2 FNYEAQ (reference sequence).